This T cell receptor (beta chain) was found in a study of blood T cell repertoires in COVID-19 (dated by TCRdb to the early 2020s). Some background on the complete study: Collaborator samples came from the United States, Italy and Spain and covered acute and convalescent phases of COVID-19. The material from the prospective study consisted of cDNA or gDNA derived from T cells, B-cell-depleted T cells, or PBMCs. Subjects who had been exposed to COVID-19, were actively infected with it, or had recovered from it provided the deeply sampled blood TCRbeta repertoires that made up the dataset. A freely available public database, intended as a resource for researchers studying the immune response to SARS-CoV-2, is where the repertoires were released. The samples were drawn from the first 160 participants of the ongoing ImmuneRACE study and from over a thousand subjects provided by 6 global collaborators. The sample metadata nearly always contained a de-identified subject ID, COVID-19 status, age in years and sex. HLA class I and class II types, where available, came from metadata supplied by the sample provider rather than from assay-based typing.

TCRbeta CDR3 regions were amplified from genomic DNA using the immunoSEQ Assay, a bias-controlled multiplex PCR. Processing in the source paper ran as follows. The number of nucleated cells in each sample was estimated from the amplification of reference gene primers within the assay. To quantify the absolute abundance of each unique TCRbeta CDR3 rearrangement, sequence reads were collapsed and filtered. For each sample, productive Simpson clonality was calculated as the square root of Simpson's diversity index across productive rearrangements. Sourced from immuneACCESS, this table was stored by TCRdb with only in-frame sequences that have V and J called. A share of the clones is absent; for the studies checked, an unresolved V gene accounts for under half, and the remainder has no known explanation. The DNA gave D and trimming, while V, J and clone size come from that table. The sample table holds roughly 250,000 clones, of which approximately 88% were seen once. Clones ranked in the top ten supply over 2.5% of the sample.

Enrolling through a virtual design, the prospective study's participants ranged in age from roughly 18 to 90 years and lived across around 25 United States geographic areas. To assign participants to cohorts, the prospective study relied on clinical history that participants themselves reported in a screening survey and a study questionnaire. Exposed participants had been in contact, within 2 weeks of entering the study, with a person who had a PCR-confirmed or clinician-diagnosed case of COVID-19. In the prospective study, whole blood, serum and a nasopharyngeal or oropharyngeal swab were collected from each participant by mobile phlebotomists. Additional blood draws and questionnaires over a 2-month period could optionally be provided by prospective study participants. Prospective study blood samples were shipped either frozen or at room temperature before DNA extraction. Findings and caveats that apply to the study as a whole: How much clinical and demographic metadata was included differed by source and by participant, and the metadata was provided uncurated.

Remarks on this clone: It has no known antigen specificity. No much larger clonotype is one base removed from it; base qualities were not supplied.

CDR1 is given as MDHEN and CDR2 as SYDVKM, both from the germline V gene. V lost 6 bases and J lost 5 bases; the stretch between them is 14 bases long. Spanning cysteine to phenylalanine, the CDR3 consists of 14 amino acids. Of the read, only the CDR3 DNA is kept; its 42 bases are in frame from base 1. The material sequenced was PBMCs or T cells enriched from blood (not recorded which). The clonotype comes from a woman between 35 and 50 years old who had been exposed to COVID-19. This sequence uses TRBV28 and TRBJ1-5, and the D gene may be TRBD1, 6 bases matching. CDR3 reads: CASRSTGPHQPQHF. The DNA sequence follows: TGTGCCAGCAGGTCGACAGGCCCCCATCAGCCCCAGCATTTT.